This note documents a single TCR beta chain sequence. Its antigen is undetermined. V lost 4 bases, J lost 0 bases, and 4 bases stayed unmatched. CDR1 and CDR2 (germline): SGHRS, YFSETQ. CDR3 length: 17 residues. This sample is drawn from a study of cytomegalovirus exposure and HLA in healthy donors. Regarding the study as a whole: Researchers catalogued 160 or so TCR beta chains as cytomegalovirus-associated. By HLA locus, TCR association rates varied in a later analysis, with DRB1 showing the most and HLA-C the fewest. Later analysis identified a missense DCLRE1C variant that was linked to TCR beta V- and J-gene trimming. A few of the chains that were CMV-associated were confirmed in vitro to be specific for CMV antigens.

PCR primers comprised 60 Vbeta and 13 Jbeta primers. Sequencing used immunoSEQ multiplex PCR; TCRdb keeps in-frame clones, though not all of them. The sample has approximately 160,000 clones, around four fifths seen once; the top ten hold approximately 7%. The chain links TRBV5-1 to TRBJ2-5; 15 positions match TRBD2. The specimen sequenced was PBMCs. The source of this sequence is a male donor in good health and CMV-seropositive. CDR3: CASSPGTSGGHQETQYF. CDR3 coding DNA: TGCGCCAGCAGCCCTGGGACTAGCGGGGGGCACCAAGAGACCCAGTACTTC.